This T cell receptor (beta chain) was recovered during a study of blood T cell repertoires in COVID-19. Whole-study context: PBMCs, B-cell-depleted T cells, or T cells provided the cDNA or gDNA that made up the material.

Germline V CDR1 and CDR2: ENHRY, SYGVKD. The CDR3 consists of 13 residues. The junction had 4 bases not matched to a gene; V was cut back by 5 bases and J by 3 bases. Clones were sequenced by immunoSEQ multiplex PCR, and TCRdb holds only the in-frame ones, with some missing. In the table there are about 160,000 clones, 79% of which are singletons. The clonotype comes from a woman in her fifties or sixties with COVID-19, enrolled during active disease. V is TRBV10-3 and J is TRBJ2-7; 7 nucleotides line up with TRBD1. Specimen: peripheral blood. The CDR3 coding sequence is TGTGCCATCAGTAACCGGGACAGCTACGAGCAGTACTTC. Translating gives CAISNRDSYEQYF.